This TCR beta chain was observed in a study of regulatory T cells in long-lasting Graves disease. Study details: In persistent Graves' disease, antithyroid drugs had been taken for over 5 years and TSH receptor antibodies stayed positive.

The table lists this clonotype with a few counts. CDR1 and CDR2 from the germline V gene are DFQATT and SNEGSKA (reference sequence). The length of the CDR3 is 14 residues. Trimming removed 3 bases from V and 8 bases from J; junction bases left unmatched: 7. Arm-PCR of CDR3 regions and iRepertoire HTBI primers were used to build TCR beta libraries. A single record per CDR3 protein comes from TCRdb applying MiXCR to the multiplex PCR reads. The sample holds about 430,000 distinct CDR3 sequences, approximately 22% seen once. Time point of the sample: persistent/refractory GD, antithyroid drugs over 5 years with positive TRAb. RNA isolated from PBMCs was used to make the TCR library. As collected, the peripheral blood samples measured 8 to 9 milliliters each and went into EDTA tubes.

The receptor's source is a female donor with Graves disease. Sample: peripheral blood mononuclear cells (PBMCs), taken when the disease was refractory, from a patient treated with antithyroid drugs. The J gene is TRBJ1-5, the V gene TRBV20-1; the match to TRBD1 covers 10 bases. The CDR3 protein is CSASVRTGGEPQHF. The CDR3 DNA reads TGCAGTGCTAGTGTAAGGACAGGGGGTGAGCCCCAGCATTTT.